The rows below give T cell receptor beta chains drawn from one sample of a study of T cells in Graves' hyperthyroidism and ophthalmopathy. Using its own MiXCR run on the multiplex PCR reads, TCRdb lists one record per CDR3 protein. The sample has 500,000 to 800,000 distinct CDR3 sequences, approximately 14% seen once. Sequences were obtained from blood. These receptors were taken from a woman aged 45-60 years with Graves' ophthalmopathy. Both conserved end residues are trimmed from each CDR3.

v_call	j_call	cdr3_aa
TRBV27	TRBJ1-2	ASSSGPTAYGYT
TRBV7-2	TRBJ1-1	ASSLAAHTEAF
TRBV20-1	TRBJ1-5	SARSTEYNQPQH
TRBV11-2	TRBJ2-6	ASSSLTGRISGANVLT
TRBV9	TRBJ2-1	ASSVAPSRINEQF
TRBV2	TRBJ1-5	ASSETRGPQH
TRBV6-1	TRBJ1-1	ASSEAFNTEAF
TRBV24-1	TRBJ2-7	ATSVELLSSGEQY
TRBV11-3	TRBJ2-3	ASSLVSGSTDTQY
TRBV20-1	TRBJ2-7	SATLAGGPREQY
TRBV24-1	TRBJ2-7	ATSDRQGASSYEQY
TRBV6-1	TRBJ2-3	ASSDSSGGTDTQY
TRBV6-6	TRBJ1-5	ASSYSGTPDQPQH
TRBV28	TRBJ2-1	ASSSAGQRNEQF
TRBV30	TRBJ2-2	AWSRGGELF